This T cell receptor beta chain was observed in a study of T cell changes during pregnancy in multiple sclerosis. Generated by immunoSEQ multiplex PCR, the TCRdb table keeps only in-frame clones and is missing some. In the table there are around 40,000 clones, around 90% of which are singletons. With 3 bases removed from V and 0 bases from J, the gap between germline ends came to 16 bases. The CDR3 runs 17 residues. From germline, CDR1 is MGHRA and CDR2 YSYEKL. This sequence was found in a female donor with multiple sclerosis, enrolled in a pregnancy study. The rearrangement joins TRBV4-1 to TRBJ2-3; maybe TRBD1 (6 bases). This specimen was CD4+ T cells from peripheral blood mononuclear cells, taken in the third trimester of pregnancy. This chain's CDR3 is CASSQRRDTASTDTQYF. CDR3 bases: TGCGCCAGCAGCCAGCGTCGGGACACAGCTAGCACAGATACGCAGTATTTT.